Listed below are T cell receptor beta chains from one sample, sequenced in a study of human T cells and chemical hapten exposure. TCRdb re-analysed the RACE reads in MiXCR, keeping a single row per CDR3 protein. The sample includes 30,000 to 35,000 distinct CDR3 sequences, 6.5% to 9% of them seen just once. The material sequenced was whole blood. These receptors were taken from a human donor in good health. Some clones in this sample may be carry-over from other donors' samples. Both conserved end residues are part of each CDR3. Each record gives: clone size, D gene, V gene, J gene, CDR3 DNA, CDR3 protein. A D gene is named only where the DNA matches it firmly. The size of a clone is reported for some rows only, either as once, few or many, or as a class for expanded clones.

clone_size: -
d_call: TRBD2
v_call: TRBV11-2
j_call: TRBJ2-7
cdr3_nt: TGTGCCAGCAGCTTACGGGGGACTAGCGCGGTCTCCTACGAGCAGTACTTC
cdr3_aa: CASSLRGTSAVSYEQYF

clone_size: many
d_call: TRBD2
v_call: TRBV20-1
j_call: TRBJ2-7
cdr3_nt: TGCAGTGCTAGAAAAACTAGCGCCGAGCAGTACTTC
cdr3_aa: CSARKTSAEQYF

clone_size: many
d_call: -
v_call: TRBV6-6
j_call: TRBJ1-3
cdr3_nt: TGTGCCAGCAGTTACTGGACGGGGTCTGGAAACACCATATATTTT
cdr3_aa: CASSYWTGSGNTIYF

clone_size: medium-sized
d_call: -
v_call: TRBV29-1
j_call: TRBJ2-3
cdr3_nt: TGCAGCGTTGTAAGGAGGGGCACAGATACGCAGTATTTT
cdr3_aa: CSVVRRGTDTQYF

clone_size: many
d_call: -
v_call: TRBV2
j_call: TRBJ1-5
cdr3_nt: TGTGCCAATGGGAAAGTTAGCAATCAGCCCCAGCATTTT
cdr3_aa: CANGKVSNQPQHF

clone_size: few
d_call: TRBD1
v_call: TRBV24-1
j_call: TRBJ2-1
cdr3_nt: TGTGCCACCAGTGACCGGACAGGGGGGACCTACAATGAGCAGTTCTTC
cdr3_aa: CATSDRTGGTYNEQFF

clone_size: many
d_call: -
v_call: TRBV29-1
j_call: TRBJ2-1
cdr3_nt: TGCAGCGTTTTCCTCTCGGGCACCAGCTCCTACAATGAGCAGTTCTTC
cdr3_aa: CSVFLSGTSSYNEQFF

clone_size: medium-sized
d_call: -
v_call: TRBV7-7
j_call: TRBJ2-2
cdr3_nt: TGTGCCAGCAGCCCAGGACGGACAGTACTAACCGGGGAGCTGTTTTTT
cdr3_aa: CASSPGRTVLTGELFF

clone_size: many
d_call: -
v_call: TRBV21-1
j_call: TRBJ1-1
cdr3_nt: TGTGCCAGCGAGAGGAGGTGGAGGATCACTGAAGCTTTCTTT
cdr3_aa: CASERRWRITEAFF

clone_size: few
d_call: -
v_call: TRBV18
j_call: TRBJ2-2
cdr3_nt: TGTGCCAGCTCACCACCGGGACGGATCACCGGGGAGCTGTTTTTT
cdr3_aa: CASSPPGRITGELFF

clone_size: few
d_call: -
v_call: TRBV12-3/TRBV12-4
j_call: TRBJ1-2
cdr3_nt: TGTGCCAGCAGTTTAAATTGGGACTATGGCTACACCTTC
cdr3_aa: CASSLNWDYGYTF

clone_size: few
d_call: -
v_call: TRBV24-1
j_call: TRBJ2-3
cdr3_nt: TGTGCCACCAGCCCCGGAGGGGGGTCAGATACGCAGTATTTT
cdr3_aa: CATSPGGGSDTQYF

clone_size: many
d_call: -
v_call: TRBV28
j_call: TRBJ2-7
cdr3_nt: TGTGCCAGCAGCGAAGTCTACGAGCAGTACTTC
cdr3_aa: CASSEVYEQYF

clone_size: -
d_call: -
v_call: TRBV5-1
j_call: TRBJ1-1
cdr3_nt: TGCGCCAGCAGCTCGGGAGGAGGGACCACTGAAGCTTTCTTT
cdr3_aa: CASSSGGGTTEAFF

clone_size: medium-sized
d_call: -
v_call: TRBV29-1
j_call: TRBJ1-1
cdr3_nt: TGCAGCGTGCAACAGAACACTGAAGCTTTCTTT
cdr3_aa: CSVQQNTEAFF

clone_size: many
d_call: TRBD2
v_call: TRBV29-1
j_call: TRBJ2-1
cdr3_nt: TGCAGCGTTGAGCGGACTAGCGGGTCTTTTCGCTCCTACAATGAGCAGTTCTTC
cdr3_aa: CSVERTSGSFRSYNEQFF

clone_size: few
d_call: -
v_call: TRBV4-3
j_call: TRBJ1-4
cdr3_nt: TGCGCCAGCAGCCAAGACAACGGCCTAGCAACTAATGAAAAACTGTTTTTT
cdr3_aa: CASSQDNGLATNEKLFF

clone_size: many
d_call: -
v_call: TRBV7-2
j_call: TRBJ1-1
cdr3_nt: TGTGCCAGCAGCTTAGCGCGCCAAGAGACTGAAGCTTTCTTT
cdr3_aa: CASSLARQETEAFF

clone_size: -
d_call: TRBD1
v_call: TRBV7-2
j_call: TRBJ1-2
cdr3_nt: TGTGCCAGCAGCCCGCGGACAGGCCCCTATGGCTACACCTTC
cdr3_aa: CASSPRTGPYGYTF

clone_size: few
d_call: -
v_call: TRBV6-6
j_call: TRBJ2-1
cdr3_nt: TGTGCCAGCAGTCAACCGGGACGAGCGCATGAGCAGTTCTTC
cdr3_aa: CASSQPGRAHEQFF

clone_size: -
d_call: -
v_call: TRBV12-3/TRBV12-4
j_call: TRBJ2-1
cdr3_nt: TGTGCCAGCAGTTCCCTGGATGAGCAGTTCTTC
cdr3_aa: CASSSLDEQFF

clone_size: -
d_call: -
v_call: TRBV11-2
j_call: TRBJ1-1
cdr3_nt: TGTGCCAGCACCCCCCGAATGATAGGCAGGAACACTGAAGCTTTCTTT
cdr3_aa: CASTPRMIGRNTEAFF

clone_size: -
d_call: -
v_call: TRBV20-1
j_call: TRBJ2-5
cdr3_nt: TGCAGTGCTAGATGGCGGCCGGGCCCAGAGACCCAGTACTTC
cdr3_aa: CSARWRPGPETQYF

clone_size: -
d_call: -
v_call: TRBV19
j_call: TRBJ2-1
cdr3_nt: TGTGCCAGTAGTCACGTTCCGAGCTCCTACAATGAGCAGTTCTTC
cdr3_aa: CASSHVPSSYNEQFF

clone_size: few
d_call: TRBD2
v_call: TRBV28
j_call: TRBJ2-7
cdr3_nt: TGTGCCAGCAGTTTATCGGGGGGTTCCTACGAGCAGTACTTC
cdr3_aa: CASSLSGGSYEQYF

clone_size: few
d_call: -
v_call: TRBV10-3
j_call: TRBJ2-2
cdr3_nt: TGTGCCATCAGCCAAGGACGGACGAACACCGGGGAGCTGTTTTTT
cdr3_aa: CAISQGRTNTGELFF

clone_size: -
d_call: TRBD1
v_call: TRBV7-9
j_call: TRBJ1-4
cdr3_nt: TGTGCCAGCAGCTCTTGGGACAGGGGGCCTGAAAAACTGTTTTTT
cdr3_aa: CASSSWDRGPEKLFF

clone_size: many
d_call: TRBD2
v_call: TRBV24-1
j_call: TRBJ2-1
cdr3_nt: TGTGCCACCAGTCATACAGCGGGAACTTACAATGAGCAGTTCTTC
cdr3_aa: CATSHTAGTYNEQFF

clone_size: few
d_call: -
v_call: TRBV19
j_call: TRBJ1-3
cdr3_nt: TGTGCCAGTAGCCGCGGGTCGGGGACTGGAAACACCATATATTTT
cdr3_aa: CASSRGSGTGNTIYF

clone_size: -
d_call: TRBD2
v_call: TRBV7-9
j_call: TRBJ2-3
cdr3_nt: TGTGCCAGCAGCCCAACTAGCGGGAGTGGGGGAGATACGCAGTATTTT
cdr3_aa: CASSPTSGSGGDTQYF

clone_size: -
d_call: -
v_call: TRBV11-2
j_call: TRBJ2-5
cdr3_nt: TGTGCCAGCAGCTTAGGAAGTGGGGGCGACTACTTCCAAGAGACCCAGTACTTC
cdr3_aa: CASSLGSGGDYFQETQYF

clone_size: few
d_call: -
v_call: TRBV7-2
j_call: TRBJ2-5
cdr3_nt: TGTGCCAGCAGCGAAGGGGGGGCCCAAGAGACCCAGTACTTC
cdr3_aa: CASSEGGAQETQYF

clone_size: few
d_call: TRBD1
v_call: TRBV29-1
j_call: TRBJ1-1
cdr3_nt: TGCAGCGTCCATCTCCCGGGACAGCGGAACACTGAAGCTTTCTTT
cdr3_aa: CSVHLPGQRNTEAFF

clone_size: medium-sized
d_call: -
v_call: TRBV28
j_call: TRBJ2-3
cdr3_nt: TGTGCCAGCAGCCTCCGGGACTCCTCCCCCACAGATACGCAGTATTTT
cdr3_aa: CASSLRDSSPTDTQYF

clone_size: many
d_call: TRBD1
v_call: TRBV5-4
j_call: TRBJ1-2
cdr3_nt: TGTGCCAGCAGCGTAAGACAGGGGGCGGCTTTCCTTGGCTACACCTTC
cdr3_aa: CASSVRQGAAFLGYTF

clone_size: -
d_call: -
v_call: TRBV20-1
j_call: TRBJ1-1
cdr3_nt: TGCAGTGCGGGCAGCACGAACACTGAAGCTTTCTTT
cdr3_aa: CSAGSTNTEAFF

clone_size: many
d_call: -
v_call: TRBV27
j_call: TRBJ2-3
cdr3_nt: TGTGCCAGCAGTCTAATGACCCCGGGGCCAGATACGCAGTATTTT
cdr3_aa: CASSLMTPGPDTQYF

clone_size: -
d_call: -
v_call: TRBV5-5
j_call: TRBJ1-5
cdr3_nt: TGTGCCAGCAGCGCTAACAGGGACCAGCCCCAGCATTTT
cdr3_aa: CASSANRDQPQHF

clone_size: many
d_call: -
v_call: TRBV12-3/TRBV12-4
j_call: TRBJ1-5
cdr3_nt: TGTGCCAGCACCCAGGGGAATCTTCAGCCCCAGCATTTT
cdr3_aa: CASTQGNLQPQHF

clone_size: many
d_call: TRBD1
v_call: TRBV29-1
j_call: TRBJ1-1
cdr3_nt: TGCAGCGTCCTCACAGGGGTCTCTGAAGCTTTCTTT
cdr3_aa: CSVLTGVSEAFF

clone_size: many
d_call: TRBD1
v_call: TRBV4-1
j_call: TRBJ2-1
cdr3_nt: TGCGCCAGCAGCCTACAGGGGGGAAAGGTTGATGAGCAGTTCTTC
cdr3_aa: CASSLQGGKVDEQFF

clone_size: many
d_call: -
v_call: TRBV5-6
j_call: TRBJ2-3
cdr3_nt: TGTGCCAGCAGCTTGTGGGTCGGTGCGACGCAGTATTTT
cdr3_aa: CASSLWVGATQYF

clone_size: many
d_call: -
v_call: TRBV27
j_call: TRBJ1-1
cdr3_nt: TGTGCCAGCAGTTTATCGCGGAGGGGGGTGAGCAGGAGGGAGGACGCTTTCTTT
cdr3_aa: CASSLSRRGVSRREDAFF

clone_size: few
d_call: -
v_call: TRBV20-1
j_call: TRBJ2-1
cdr3_nt: TGCAGTGCTAGACCGTGGAATCGGGGGAATGAGCAGTTCTTC
cdr3_aa: CSARPWNRGNEQFF

clone_size: -
d_call: -
v_call: TRBV12-3/TRBV12-4
j_call: TRBJ1-1
cdr3_nt: TGTGCCAGCAGTTGTGACAGGGAAGCTTTCTTT
cdr3_aa: CASSCDREAFF

clone_size: -
d_call: TRBD2
v_call: TRBV5-1
j_call: TRBJ2-3
cdr3_nt: TGCGCCAGCAGCCCTGGACTAGCGGGAGTCGTCGCAGATACGCAGTATTTT
cdr3_aa: CASSPGLAGVVADTQYF

clone_size: few
d_call: -
v_call: TRBV7-9
j_call: TRBJ1-1
cdr3_nt: TGTGCCAGCAGCGCAGAATACACTGAAGCTTTCTTT
cdr3_aa: CASSAEYTEAFF

clone_size: -
d_call: TRBD2
v_call: TRBV7-2
j_call: TRBJ2-3
cdr3_nt: TGTGCCAGCAGCCCGCATAGCGGGAGGGGCACAGATACGCAGTATTTT
cdr3_aa: CASSPHSGRGTDTQYF

clone_size: -
d_call: -
v_call: TRBV7-2
j_call: TRBJ1-4
cdr3_nt: TGTGCCAGCAGCCCGGCGTCCACAACTAATGAAAAACTGTTTTTT
cdr3_aa: CASSPASTTNEKLFF

clone_size: few
d_call: -
v_call: TRBV2
j_call: TRBJ1-5
cdr3_nt: TGTGCCAGCAGTGAAGGGGCCAGGACGAGTCAGCCCCAGCATTTT
cdr3_aa: CASSEGARTSQPQHF

clone_size: -
d_call: -
v_call: TRBV5-6
j_call: TRBJ2-1
cdr3_nt: TGTGCCAGCAGCTTCCTTAGCTCCTACAATGAGCAGTTCTTC
cdr3_aa: CASSFLSSYNEQFF

clone_size: few
d_call: TRBD1
v_call: TRBV12-5
j_call: TRBJ2-3
cdr3_nt: TGTGCTAGTGGAAGACAGGGTTTGACAGATACGCAGTATTTT
cdr3_aa: CASGRQGLTDTQYF

clone_size: -
d_call: -
v_call: TRBV11-3
j_call: TRBJ2-3
cdr3_nt: TGTGCCAGCAGCTTAGGGTGGTCATCAGATACGCAGTATTTT
cdr3_aa: CASSLGWSSDTQYF